The clone carrying this T cell receptor (beta chain) was observed a few times. What it binds is not known. The data stem from a study of spatial heterogeneity in lung cancer. On the study more broadly: There was a strong correlation between the counts of TCR transcripts measured in tumor regions and a T cell transcriptional module score that was calculated from matched bulk RNA-seq. Study findings and constraints: In tumors, expanded intratumoral alpha and beta TCR counts tracked mutation counts. There was tracking of ubiquitous and regional nonsynonymous mutations by the respective counts of ubiquitous and regional expanded TCRs.

Time point noted: sample taken at primary tumor resection. TCRdb reprocessed the 5' RACE reads via MiXCR and lists one record per CDR3 protein. The sample yields about 1,500 distinct CDR3 sequences, 9.8% seen once. Germline-derived CDR1 and CDR2 are LNHDA and SQIVND (reference sequence). The CDR3 spans 14 residues. The V and J ends lost 10 bases and 1 base respectively, with 17 bases between them. The chain is built from TRBV19 and TRBJ2-7; a possible D gene is TRBD2 (5 bases). The clonotype was recovered from a female donor with early-stage non-small cell lung cancer. The sequencing used lung tumor tissue, collected at surgery. This CDR3 is CAMIRTRGSYEQYF. The CDR3 DNA sequence: TGTGCCATGATACGGACCCGAGGGTCCTACGAGCAGTACTTC.